Listed below are T cell receptor beta chains from one sample, sequenced in a study of T-cell reconstitution after alpha-beta-depleted transplantation in children. TCRdb recomputed calls from the PCR reads with MiXCR, one row per CDR3 protein. The sample holds about 440,000 distinct CDR3 sequences, roughly 43% seen once. Sequencing was performed on PBMCs, taken before TCRalphabeta/CD19-depleted stem cell transplant. The receptors come from a girl aged 2-10 years with aplastic anemia, due to receive a stem cell transplant. The CDR3 runs from the conserved cysteine through the conserved F or W. A D gene is named only where the DNA matches it firmly. The size field is filled for only some rows; it gives once, few, many or a size class.

TRBJ2-3 | TRBV18 | . | . | CASSPRRERDTQYF | TGTGCCAGCTCACCACGTCGGGAGCGGGATACGCAGTATTTT
TRBJ1-2 | TRBV4-2 | . | . | CASSQGQGGEYGYTF | TGTGCCAGCAGCCAGGGACAAGGCGGAGAATATGGCTACACCTTC
TRBJ2-5 | TRBV27 | few | . | CASSPWVDGGETQYF | TGTGCCAGCAGTCCCTGGGTGGATGGCGGGGAGACCCAGTACTTC
TRBJ2-2 | TRBV5-1 | many | . | CASSLVEGSSGELFF | TGCGCCAGCAGCTTGGTCGAGGGTTCGAGCGGGGAGCTGTTTTTT
TRBJ1-3 | TRBV20-1 | many | . | CSAKRGQGNTIYF | TGCAGTGCCAAACGAGGACAGGGAAACACCATATATTTT
TRBJ2-6 | TRBV18 | many | . | CASSPLVSLGANVLTF | TGTGCCAGCTCACCACTCGTGAGTCTGGGGGCCAACGTCCTGACTTTC
TRBJ1-4 | TRBV6-2/TRBV6-3 | few | . | CASSRQSNEKLFF | TGTGCCAGCAGCCGACAGAGTAATGAAAAACTGTTTTTT
TRBJ2-1 | TRBV15 | . | . | CATSLYRGSRGANYNEQFF | TGTGCCACCAGCCTGTATCGCGGGTCCAGAGGGGCTAATTACAATGAGCAGTTCTTC
TRBJ1-6 | TRBV5-1 | . | . | CASSLGGDGSPLHF | TGCGCCAGCAGCTTGGGAGGGGACGGTTCACCCCTCCACTTT
TRBJ2-3 | TRBV12-3/TRBV12-4 | once | . | CASTETPGATDTQYF | TGTGCCAGCACCGAGACTCCCGGGGCAACAGATACGCAGTATTTT
TRBJ2-5 | TRBV20-1 | . | TRBD1 | CSALEGADLETQYF | TGCAGTGCTTTAGAGGGGGCAGACTTAGAGACCCAGTACTTC
TRBJ1-2 | TRBV20-1 | . | . | CSARMNGGYTF | TGCAGTGCTAGGATGAACGGGGGCTACACCTTC
TRBJ2-2 | TRBV10-3 | . | . | CAISSVGTFNTGELFF | TGTGCCATCAGTAGCGTCGGGACCTTTAACACCGGGGAGCTGTTTTTT
TRBJ1-5 | TRBV20-1 | few | TRBD1 | CSARARTGFSNQPQHF | TGCAGTGCTAGAGCCCGGACAGGGTTTAGCAATCAGCCCCAGCATTTT
TRBJ2-2 | TRBV6-2/TRBV6-3 | many | . | CASSYSRGSGELFF | TGTGCCAGCAGTTACTCTAGGGGGTCCGGGGAGCTGTTTTTT
TRBJ2-1 | TRBV5-4 | . | TRBD2 | CASSPRLAGSYNEQFF | TGTGCCAGCAGTCCCCGACTAGCGGGGTCCTACAATGAGCAGTTCTTC
TRBJ1-1 | TRBV7-9 | . | TRBD1 | CANSRGPGTEAFF | TGTGCCAATTCCAGGGGGCCCGGCACTGAAGCTTTCTTT
TRBJ2-1 | TRBV12-5 | . | . | CASGRGEEGKVGEQFF | TGTGCTAGTGGTCGAGGGGAGGAGGGGAAGGTGGGTGAGCAGTTCTTC
TRBJ2-1 | TRBV14 | . | . | CASSKLGGDNEQFF | TGTGCCAGCAGTAAGTTGGGCGGTGACAATGAGCAGTTCTTC
TRBJ2-5 | TRBV28 | . | . | CASSLTEQETQYF | TGTGCCAGCAGTTTGACAGAACAAGAGACCCAGTACTTC
TRBJ2-7 | TRBV2 | . | . | CASSESGHLDLRYEQYF | TGTGCCAGCAGTGAGTCGGGACACCTTGACTTGCGCTACGAGCAGTACTTC
TRBJ1-2 | TRBV28 | . | TRBD1 | CASSSGQGGGYTF | TGTGCCAGCAGTTCCGGACAGGGCGGTGGCTACACCTTC
TRBJ1-6 | TRBV11-1 | . | . | CASSLTRYNSPLHF | TGTGCCAGCAGCTTGACACGGTATAATTCACCCCTCCACTTT
TRBJ2-1 | TRBV5-1 | . | TRBD2 | CASSPLTSGIGNEQFF | TGCGCCAGCAGTCCACTTACTAGCGGGATAGGAAATGAGCAGTTCTTC
TRBJ2-1 | TRBV20-1 | . | . | CSARWDFNEQFF | TGCAGTGCCCGCTGGGACTTCAATGAGCAGTTCTTC
TRBJ2-7 | TRBV16 | . | . | CASSQWQGPSYEQYF | TGTGCCAGCAGCCAATGGCAGGGACCCTCCTACGAGCAGTACTTC
TRBJ2-1 | TRBV5-6 | few | TRBD2 | CASRYGTSGTYNEQFF | TGTGCCAGCAGGTACGGGACTAGCGGGACGTACAATGAGCAGTTCTTC
TRBJ1-1 | TRBV20-1 | once | TRBD1 | CSVNPQGGHTEAFF | TGCAGTGTTAACCCGCAGGGGGGGCACACTGAAGCTTTCTTT
TRBJ1-2 | TRBV12-3/TRBV12-4 | many | . | CASSLGGGNYGYTF | TGTGCCAGCAGTTTAGGGGGGGGGAACTATGGCTACACCTTC
TRBJ2-1 | TRBV7-8 | many | TRBD2 | CASSWGLAGGGNEQFF | TGTGCCAGCAGCTGGGGACTAGCGGGAGGCGGCAATGAGCAGTTCTTC
TRBJ1-4 | TRBV6-1 | . | . | CASSVGVTNEKLFF | TGTGCCAGCAGTGTCGGGGTAACTAATGAAAAACTGTTTTTT
TRBJ2-1 | TRBV7-7 | . | TRBD2 | CASSLDGGEGNEQFF | TGTGCCAGCAGCTTAGACGGCGGGGAGGGGAATGAGCAGTTCTTC
TRBJ2-7 | TRBV3-1 | many | . | CASSQETSYEQYF | TGTGCCAGCAGCCAAGAAACCAGCTACGAGCAGTACTTC